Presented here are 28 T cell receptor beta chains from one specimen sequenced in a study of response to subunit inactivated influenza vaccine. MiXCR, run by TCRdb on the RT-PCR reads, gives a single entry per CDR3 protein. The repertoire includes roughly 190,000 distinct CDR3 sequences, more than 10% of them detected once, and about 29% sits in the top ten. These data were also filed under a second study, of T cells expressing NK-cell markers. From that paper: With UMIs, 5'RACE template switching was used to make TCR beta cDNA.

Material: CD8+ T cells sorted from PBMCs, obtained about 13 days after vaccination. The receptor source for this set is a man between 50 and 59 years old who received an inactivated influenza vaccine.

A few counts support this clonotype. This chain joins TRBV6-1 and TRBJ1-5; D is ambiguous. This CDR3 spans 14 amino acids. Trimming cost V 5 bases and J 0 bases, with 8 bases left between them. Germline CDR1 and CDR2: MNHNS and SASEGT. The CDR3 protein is CASSPRDSNQPQHF. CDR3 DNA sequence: TGTGCCAGCAGTCCTAGAGATAGCAATCAGCCCCAGCATTTT.

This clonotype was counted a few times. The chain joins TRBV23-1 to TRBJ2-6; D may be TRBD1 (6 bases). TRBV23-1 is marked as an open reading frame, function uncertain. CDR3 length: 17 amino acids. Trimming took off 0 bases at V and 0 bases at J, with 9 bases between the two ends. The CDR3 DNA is TGCGCCAGCAGTCAATCGTGGGACAACTCTGGGGCCAACGTCCTGACTTTC. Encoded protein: CASSQSWDNSGANVLTF.

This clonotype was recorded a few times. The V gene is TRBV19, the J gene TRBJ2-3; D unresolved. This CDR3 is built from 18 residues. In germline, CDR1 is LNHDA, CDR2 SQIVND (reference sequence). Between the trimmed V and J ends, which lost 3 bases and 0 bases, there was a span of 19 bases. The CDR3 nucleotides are TGTGCCAGTAGTATCCTTGGCAGTATCGTGTCCAGCACAGATACGCAGTATTTT. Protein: CASSILGSIVSSTDTQYF.

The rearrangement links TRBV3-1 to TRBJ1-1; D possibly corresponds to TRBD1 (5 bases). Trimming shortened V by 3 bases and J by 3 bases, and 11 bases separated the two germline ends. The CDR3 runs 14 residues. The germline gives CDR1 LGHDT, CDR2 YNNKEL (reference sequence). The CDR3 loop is CASSHGTGDTEAFF. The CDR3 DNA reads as TGTGCCAGCAGCCATGGGACGGGAGACACTGAAGCTTTCTTT. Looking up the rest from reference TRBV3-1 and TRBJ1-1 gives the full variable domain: DTAVSQTPKYLVTQMGNDKSIKCEQNLGHDTMYWYKQDSKKFLKIMFSYNNKELIINETVPNRFSPKSPDKAHLNLHINSLELGDSAVYFCASSHGTGDTEAFFGQGTRLTVV.

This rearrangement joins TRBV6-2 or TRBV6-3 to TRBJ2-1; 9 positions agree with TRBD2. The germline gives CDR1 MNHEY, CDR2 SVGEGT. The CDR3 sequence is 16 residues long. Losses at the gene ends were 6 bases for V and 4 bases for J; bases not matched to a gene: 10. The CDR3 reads CASRPIASGDYNEQFF. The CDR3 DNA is TGTGCCAGCAGACCGATCGCTAGCGGGGATTACAATGAGCAGTTCTTC.

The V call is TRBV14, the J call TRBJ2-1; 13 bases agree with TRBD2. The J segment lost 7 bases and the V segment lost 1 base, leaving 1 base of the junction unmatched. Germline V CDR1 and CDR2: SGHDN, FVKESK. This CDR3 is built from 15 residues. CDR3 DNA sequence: TGTGCCAGCAGCCAAGGGACTAGCGGGAGAAATGAGCAGTTCTTC. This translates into CASSQGTSGRNEQFF.

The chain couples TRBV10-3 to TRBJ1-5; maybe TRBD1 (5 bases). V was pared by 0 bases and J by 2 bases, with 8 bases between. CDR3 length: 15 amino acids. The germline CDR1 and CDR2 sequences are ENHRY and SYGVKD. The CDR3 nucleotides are TGTGCCATCAGTGAGTCGACGGGGGGCAATCAGCCCCAGCATTTT. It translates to CAISESTGGNQPQHF.

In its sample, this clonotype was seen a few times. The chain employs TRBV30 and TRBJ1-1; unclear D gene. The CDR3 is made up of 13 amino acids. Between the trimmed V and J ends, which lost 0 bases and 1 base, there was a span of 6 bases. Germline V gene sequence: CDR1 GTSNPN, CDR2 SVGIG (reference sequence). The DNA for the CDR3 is TGTGCCTGGAGTGTGGTCGCGAACACTGAAGCTTTCTTT. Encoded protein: CAWSVVANTEAFF.

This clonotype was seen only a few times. The CDR3 is CASSLTETDTQYF. The CDR3 region has the DNA TGTGCCAGCAGTCTGACAGAGACAGATACGCAGTATTTT. V gene TRBV12-3 or TRBV12-4 combines with J gene TRBJ2-3; D possibly corresponds to TRBD1 (5 bases). V was shortened by 5 bases and J by 3 bases, with 9 bases between the two germline ends. This CDR3 comprises 13 residues.

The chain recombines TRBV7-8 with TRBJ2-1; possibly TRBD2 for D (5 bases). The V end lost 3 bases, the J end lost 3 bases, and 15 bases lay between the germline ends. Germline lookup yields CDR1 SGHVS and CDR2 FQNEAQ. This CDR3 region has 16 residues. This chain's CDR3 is CASSFGLIRHYNEQFF. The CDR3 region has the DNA TGTGCCAGCAGCTTCGGACTTATCCGGCACTACAATGAGCAGTTCTTC.

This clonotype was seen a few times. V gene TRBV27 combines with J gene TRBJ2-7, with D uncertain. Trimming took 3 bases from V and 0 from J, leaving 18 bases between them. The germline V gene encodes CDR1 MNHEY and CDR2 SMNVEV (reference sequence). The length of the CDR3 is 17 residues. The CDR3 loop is CASSFYPPTVSSYEQYF. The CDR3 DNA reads TGTGCCAGCAGTTTCTACCCCCCTACTGTCAGCTCCTACGAGCAGTACTTC.

The CDR3 region is CASSPYKSQETQYF. In DNA, the CDR3 is TGTGCCAGCAGCCCATACAAGTCCCAAGAGACCCAGTACTTC. The rearrangement joins TRBV6-2 or TRBV6-3 to TRBJ2-5; no definite D call. Trimming removed 6 bases at V and 1 base at J, with 12 bases between. Germline V gives CDR1 MNHEY, CDR2 SVGEGT. CDR3 length equals 14 residues.

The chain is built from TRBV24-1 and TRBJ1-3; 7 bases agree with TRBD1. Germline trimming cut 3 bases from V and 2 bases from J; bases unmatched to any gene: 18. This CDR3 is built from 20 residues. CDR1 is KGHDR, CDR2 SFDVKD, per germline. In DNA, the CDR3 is TGTGCCACCAGTGATCCTGACCGGGACAGAAGAAATGCCCCTGGAAACACCATATATTTT. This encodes CATSDPDRDRRNAPGNTIYF.

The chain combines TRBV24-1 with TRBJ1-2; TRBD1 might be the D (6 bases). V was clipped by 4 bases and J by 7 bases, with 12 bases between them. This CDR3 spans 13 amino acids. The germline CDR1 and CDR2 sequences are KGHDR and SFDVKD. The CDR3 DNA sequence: TGTGCCACCAGTGACGTGACAGGAGCTGGCTACACCTTC. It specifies CATSDVTGAGYTF.

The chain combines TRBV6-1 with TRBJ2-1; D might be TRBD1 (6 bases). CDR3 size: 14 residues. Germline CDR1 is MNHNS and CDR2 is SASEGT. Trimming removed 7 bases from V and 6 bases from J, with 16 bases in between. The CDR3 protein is CASKPTGFVNEQFF. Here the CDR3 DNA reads TGTGCCAGCAAACCAACAGGGTTCGTCAATGAGCAGTTCTTC.

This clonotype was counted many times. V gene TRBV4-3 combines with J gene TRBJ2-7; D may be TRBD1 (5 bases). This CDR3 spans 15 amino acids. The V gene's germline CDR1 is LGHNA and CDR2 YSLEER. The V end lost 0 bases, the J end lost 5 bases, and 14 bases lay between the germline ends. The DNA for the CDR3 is TGCGCCAGCAGCCAAGAAGGGCAGGGAAGTGACGAGCAGTACTTC. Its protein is CASSQEGQGSDEQYF.

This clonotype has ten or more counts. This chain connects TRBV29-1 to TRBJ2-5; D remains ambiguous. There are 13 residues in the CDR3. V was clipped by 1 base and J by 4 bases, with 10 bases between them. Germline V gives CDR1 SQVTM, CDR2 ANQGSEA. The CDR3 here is CSVEGRGVETQYF. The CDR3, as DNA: TGCAGCGTTGAAGGACGCGGCGTAGAGACCCAGTACTTC.

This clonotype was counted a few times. CDR3 nucleotide sequence: TGTGCCAGCAGCTTTGGGTCGGGCAATGAGCAGTTCTTC. Amino acids: CASSFGSGNEQFF. The chain couples TRBV5-8 to TRBJ2-1; no clear D. V was shortened by 2 bases and J by 6 bases, with 9 bases between the two germline ends. Germline V CDR1 and CDR2: SGHTS, YDEGEE. The CDR3 has 13 amino acids.

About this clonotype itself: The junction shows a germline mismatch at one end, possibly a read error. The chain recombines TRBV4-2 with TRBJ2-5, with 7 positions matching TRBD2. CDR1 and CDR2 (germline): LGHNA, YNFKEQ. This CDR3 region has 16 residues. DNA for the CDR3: TGTGCCATCAGCCCCGGGCAGCGGGGACTTCTCGAGACCCAGTACTTC. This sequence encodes CAISPGQRGLLETQYF.

CDR3 sequence reads: CASSQADGTGQETQYF. CDR3 sequence (DNA): TGTGCCAGCAGCCAAGCCGACGGGACAGGCCAAGAGACCCAGTACTTC. This chain uses TRBV3-1 with TRBJ2-5; 8 nucleotides align to TRBD1. Per the germline V gene, CDR1 is LGHDT and CDR2 is YNNKEL (reference sequence). V lost 1 base, J lost 1 base, and 5 bases stayed unmatched. This CDR3 has 16 amino acids.

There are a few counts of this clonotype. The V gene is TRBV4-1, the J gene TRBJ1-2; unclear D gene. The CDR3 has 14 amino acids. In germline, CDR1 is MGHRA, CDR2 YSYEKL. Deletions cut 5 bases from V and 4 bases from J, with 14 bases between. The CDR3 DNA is TGCGCCAGCAGCTCAGGCCCAACTAGCTATGGCTACACCTTC. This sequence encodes CASSSGPTSYGYTF.

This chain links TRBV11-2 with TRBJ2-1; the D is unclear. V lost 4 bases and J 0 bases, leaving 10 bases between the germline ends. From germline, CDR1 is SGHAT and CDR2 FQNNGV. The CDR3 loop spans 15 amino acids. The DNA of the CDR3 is TGTGCCAGCAGCTCCGCGCCTGGCTCCTACAATGAGCAGTTCTTC. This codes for CASSSAPGSYNEQFF.

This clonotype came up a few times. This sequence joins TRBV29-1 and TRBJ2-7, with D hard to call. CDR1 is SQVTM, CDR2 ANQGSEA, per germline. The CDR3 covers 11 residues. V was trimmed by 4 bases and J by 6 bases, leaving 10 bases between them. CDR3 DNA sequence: TGCAGCGTTGTGTCAGGTGGCGAGCAGTACTTC. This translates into CSVVSGGEQYF.

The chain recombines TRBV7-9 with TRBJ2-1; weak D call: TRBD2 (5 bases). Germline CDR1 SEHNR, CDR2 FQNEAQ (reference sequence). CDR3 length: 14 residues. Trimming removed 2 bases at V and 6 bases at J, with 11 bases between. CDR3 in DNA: TGTGCCAGCAGCTTATCTGGGAGACCCAATGAGCAGTTCTTC. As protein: CASSLSGRPNEQFF.

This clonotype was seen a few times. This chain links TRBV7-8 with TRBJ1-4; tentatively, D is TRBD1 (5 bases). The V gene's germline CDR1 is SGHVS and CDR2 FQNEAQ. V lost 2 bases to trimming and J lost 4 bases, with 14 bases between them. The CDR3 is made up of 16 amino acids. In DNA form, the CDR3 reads TGTGCCAGCAGCTTAAGACGACAGACTTTTAATGAAAAACTGTTTTTT. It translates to CASSLRRQTFNEKLFF.

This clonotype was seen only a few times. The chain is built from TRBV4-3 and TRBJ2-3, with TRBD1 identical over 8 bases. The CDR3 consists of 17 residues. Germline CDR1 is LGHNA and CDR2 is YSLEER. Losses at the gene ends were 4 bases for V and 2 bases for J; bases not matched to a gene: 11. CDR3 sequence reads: CASSRVPGQAYTDTQYF. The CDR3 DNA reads TGCGCCAGCAGCCGCGTCCCGGGACAGGCCTACACAGATACGCAGTATTTT.

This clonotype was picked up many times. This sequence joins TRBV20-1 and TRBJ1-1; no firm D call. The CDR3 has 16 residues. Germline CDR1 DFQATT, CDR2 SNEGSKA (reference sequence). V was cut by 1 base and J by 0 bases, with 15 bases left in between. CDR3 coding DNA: TGCAGTGCTAGAGTACTGGCATACGCTATGAACACTGAAGCTTTCTTT. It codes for CSARVLAYAMNTEAFF.

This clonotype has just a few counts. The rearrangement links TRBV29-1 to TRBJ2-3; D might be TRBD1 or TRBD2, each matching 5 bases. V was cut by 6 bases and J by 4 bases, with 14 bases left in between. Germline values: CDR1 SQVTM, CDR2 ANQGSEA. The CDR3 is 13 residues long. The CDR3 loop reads CSVAGTIPDTQYF. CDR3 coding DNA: TGCAGCGTAGCCGGGACCATCCCAGATACGCAGTATTTT.